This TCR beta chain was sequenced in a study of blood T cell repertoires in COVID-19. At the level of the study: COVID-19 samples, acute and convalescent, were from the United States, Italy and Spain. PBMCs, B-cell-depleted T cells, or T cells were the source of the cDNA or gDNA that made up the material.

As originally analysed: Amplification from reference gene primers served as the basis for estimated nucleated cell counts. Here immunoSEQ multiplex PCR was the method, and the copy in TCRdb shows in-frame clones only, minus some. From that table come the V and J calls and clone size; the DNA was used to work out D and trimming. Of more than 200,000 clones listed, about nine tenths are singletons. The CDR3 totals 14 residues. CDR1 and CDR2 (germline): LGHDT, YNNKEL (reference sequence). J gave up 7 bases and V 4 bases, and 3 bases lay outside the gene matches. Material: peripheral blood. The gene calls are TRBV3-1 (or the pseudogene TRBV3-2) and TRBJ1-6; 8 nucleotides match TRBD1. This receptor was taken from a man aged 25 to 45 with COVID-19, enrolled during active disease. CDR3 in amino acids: CASSLGQGNSPLHF. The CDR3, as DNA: TGTGCCAGCAGCCTAGGACAGGGAAATTCACCCCTCCACTTT.